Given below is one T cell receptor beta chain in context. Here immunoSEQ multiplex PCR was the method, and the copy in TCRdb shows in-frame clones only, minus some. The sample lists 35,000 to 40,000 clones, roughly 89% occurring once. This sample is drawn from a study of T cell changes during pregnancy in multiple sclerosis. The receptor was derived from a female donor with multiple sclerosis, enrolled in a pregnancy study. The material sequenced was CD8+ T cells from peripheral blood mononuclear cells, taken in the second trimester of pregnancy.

In DNA form, the CDR3 reads TGTGCCAGCAGCTTGGACAGGAGAAACACAGATACGCAGTATTTT. Translation gives CASSLDRRNTDTQYF. The rearrangement joins TRBV7-9 to TRBJ2-3, with 7 bases identical to TRBD1. This CDR3 is built from 15 residues. The V and J ends lost 3 bases and 2 bases, in that order; junction bases with no gene match: 5. Germline V CDR1 and CDR2: SEHNR, FQNEAQ (reference sequence).